These 31 T cell receptor beta chains were sequenced from one sample in a study of blood T cell repertoires in COVID-19. Here immunoSEQ multiplex PCR was the method, and the copy in TCRdb shows in-frame clones only, minus some. In the table there are more than 95,000 clones, approximately 88% of which are singletons. The sample was peripheral blood. These receptors came from a man in his sixties with acute or convalescent COVID-19.

The V gene is TRBV24-1, the J gene TRBJ2-1; D possibly corresponds to TRBD1 (6 bases). CDR1 KGHDR and CDR2 SFDVKD come from the germline V gene. The CDR3 length is 15 residues. Trimming removed 1 base at V and 7 bases at J, with 13 bases between. CDR3 nucleotides: TGTGCCACCAGTGATTTAGGGGGTTTCTGGAATGAGCAGTTCTTC. Translating gives CATSDLGGFWNEQFF.

The gene calls are TRBV18 and TRBJ2-3; 14 bases match TRBD2. Per germline, CDR1 KGHSH and CDR2 LQKENI. Losses at the gene ends were 6 bases for V and 6 bases for J; bases not matched to a gene: 8. The CDR3 is 16 amino acids. CDR3 in DNA: TGTGCCAGCTCTCGAAAGGGACTAGCGGGAGTTGATACGCAGTATTTT. As protein: CASSRKGLAGVDTQYF.

This clone is a singleton in its sample. The CDR3 sequence is CASGDINQPQHF. As DNA, the CDR3 is TGTGCCAGCGGGGACATCAATCAGCCCCAGCATTTT. The chain is built from TRBV6-5 and TRBJ1-5; a possible D gene is TRBD1 (6 bases). The CDR3 runs 12 residues. With 8 bases removed from V and 3 bases from J, the gap between germline ends came to 8 bases. CDR1 MNHEY and CDR2 SVGAGI come from the germline V gene.

The rearrangement uses TRBV6-2 or TRBV6-3 and TRBJ2-2; 7 nucleotides match TRBD2. The CDR3 spans 17 residues. J gave up 0 bases and V 2 bases, and 6 bases lay outside the gene matches. Germline assignment: CDR1 MNHEY and CDR2 SVGEGT. The chain's CDR3 is CASSYPPGTTNTGELFF. The DNA of the CDR3 is TGTGCCAGCAGTTACCCGCCCGGGACTACGAACACCGGGGAGCTGTTTTTT.

The chain has TRBV5-6 and TRBJ2-1; D may be TRBD2 (6 bases). The CDR3 consists of 15 residues. Germline V gene data show CDR1 as SGHDT and CDR2 as YYEEEE. Trimming pared 2 bases from V and 3 bases from J, leaving 12 bases between. The CDR3 DNA reads TGTGCCAGCAGCTTCGAACAGACTAGCTACAATGAGCAGTTCTTC. Translating it yields CASSFEQTSYNEQFF.

This chain links TRBV2 with TRBJ1-3, with unresolved D. The germline V gene has CDR1 SNHLY and CDR2 FYNNEI. Trimming cost V 8 bases and J 0 bases, with 14 bases left between them. This CDR3 is built from 15 residues. The DNA for the CDR3 is TGTGCCAGCCGTAACAGTGTTAACTCTGGAAACACCATATATTTT. Protein product: CASRNSVNSGNTIYF.

The chain links TRBV10-2 to TRBJ2-3; TRBD2 aligns across 8 bases. This CDR3 region has 14 residues. CDR1 and CDR2 from the germline V gene are WSHSY and SAAADI. V gave up 4 bases and J gave up 2 bases; unmatched junction bases: 2. As DNA, the CDR3 is TGCGCCAGCAGTGGACTAGCGAACACAGATACGCAGTATTTT. Amino acids: CASSGLANTDTQYF.

The gene calls are TRBV21-1 and TRBJ2-7; the table calls TRBD1, which could not be checked here. TRBV21-1 is designated a pseudogene. This CDR3 contains 14 residues. CDR3 nucleotides: TGTGCCAGCAGCGTTACCGGCAGGGGCTACGAGCAGTACGTC. Its translation is CASSVTGRGYEQYV.

The CDR3 coding sequence is TGTGCCAGCAGTGTAGAGCGGGAGGCGGGCGAGACCCAGTACTTC. Amino acids: CASSVEREAGETQYF. The genes are TRBV2 and TRBJ2-5; the match to TRBD2 covers 9 bases. V was pared by 4 bases and J by 5 bases, with 8 bases of the junction left unmatched. Germline values: CDR1 SNHLY, CDR2 FYNNEI. This CDR3 has 15 residues.

CDR3 protein: CASSVEAGRLDTQYF. The CDR3 nucleotides read TGTGCCAGCAGCGTAGAGGCAGGCAGGTTAGATACGCAGTATTTT. The V and J genes are TRBV9 and TRBJ2-3; D not certain. Germline values: CDR1 SGDLS, CDR2 YYNGEE. The V end lost 0 bases, the J end lost 5 bases, and 13 bases lay between the germline ends. CDR3 size: 15 residues.

The CDR3, as DNA: TGTGCCTGGATGCTGGGCAGACCGAGCTCCTATAATTCACCCCTCCACTTT. Encoded protein: CAWMLGRPSSYNSPLHF. This sequence joins TRBV30 and TRBJ1-6; D call uncertain. Germline CDR1 and CDR2: GTSNPN and SVGIG (reference sequence). The CDR3 is 17 residues long. V was clipped by 4 bases and J by 0 bases, with 16 bases between them. Based on the CDR3 plus reference TRBV30 and TRBJ1-6, the full variable domain is SQTIHQWPATLVQPVGSPLSLECTVEGTSNPNLYWYRQAAGRGLQLLFYSVGIGQISSEVPQNLSASRPQDRQFILSSKKLLLSDSGFYLCAWMLGRPSSYNSPLHFGNGTRLTVT.

The chain recombines TRBV14 with TRBJ2-7; 7 bases fit TRBD1. CDR1 is SGHDN, CDR2 FVKESK, per germline. The V and J ends lost 10 bases and 0 bases, in that order; junction bases with no gene match: 6. CDR3 size: 13 residues. CDR3 protein: CATRRTGSYEQYF. As DNA, the CDR3 is TGTGCCACCCGGAGGACAGGCTCCTACGAGCAGTACTTC.

This clone was counted a single time. V gene TRBV12-5 combines with J gene TRBJ2-7; 8 positions match TRBD1. CDR3 length: 14 amino acids. The V and J ends lost 4 bases and 4 bases, in that order; junction bases with no gene match: 6. CDR1 and CDR2 from the germline V gene are LGHNT and FRNRAP. CDR3 protein: CASGCPGQVYEQYV. In DNA, the CDR3 is TGTGCTAGTGGTTGTCCGGGACAGGTGTACGAGCAGTACGTC.

This clone came up a few times. The genes are TRBV4-2 and TRBJ2-1; 9 bases agree with TRBD2. There are 18 residues in the CDR3. CDR1 and CDR2 from the germline V gene are LGHNA and YNFKEQ. Losses at the gene ends were 1 base for V and 5 bases for J; bases not matched to a gene: 12. The CDR3 region has the DNA TGTGCCAGCAGCCAAGTTCTCCGGGTAGCGGGGGCCAACAATGAGCAGTTCTTC. Its protein is CASSQVLRVAGANNEQFF.

The chain carries TRBV11-1 and TRBJ2-7, with D possibly being TRBD2 (6 bases). Germline-derived CDR1 and CDR2 are SGHAT and FQDESV (reference sequence). This CDR3 is 16 amino acids long. The V end was cut by 1 base, the J end by 2 bases, with 15 bases between. The CDR3, as DNA: TGTGCCAGCAGCTTAGAGGGTACGGACTACACCTACGAGCAGTACTTC. This gives the protein CASSLEGTDYTYEQYF.

This clone was counted a few times. The V call is TRBV5-4, the J call TRBJ1-2, with TRBD1 as a possible D gene (5 bases). Germline loops: CDR1 SGHNT, CDR2 YYREEE (reference sequence). V lost 1 base, J lost 3 bases, and 16 bases lay in between. CDR3 length equals 16 residues. This chain's CDR3 is CASSLYIGRADYGYTF. The DNA of the CDR3 is TGTGCCAGCAGCTTGTATATCGGCAGGGCCGACTATGGCTACACCTTC. Filled out from reference TRBV5-4 and TRBJ1-2, the complete variable domain reads ETGVTQSPTHLIKTRGQQVTLRCSSQSGHNTVSWYQQALGQGPQFIFQYYREEENGRGNFPPRFSGLQFPNYSSELNVNALELDDSALYLCASSLYIGRADYGYTFGSGTRLTVV.

J is TRBJ2-5 and V is TRBV18; possible D gene TRBD2, 6 bases. CDR3 size: 14 residues. Trimming stripped 3 bases from V and 4 bases from J, with 12 bases between. Per germline, CDR1 KGHSH and CDR2 LQKENI. The CDR3 protein is CASSPPGGGETQYF. The CDR3 region has the DNA TGTGCCAGCTCACCCCCCGGGGGAGGAGAGACCCAGTACTTC.

The chain joins TRBV28 to TRBJ1-2; D is ambiguous. This CDR3 has 17 residues. Germline CDR1 is MDHEN and CDR2 is SYDVKM. Trimming removed 4 bases at V and 0 bases at J, with 18 bases between. The DNA for the CDR3 is TGTGCCAGCAGTTCCCCGTCCCACAGCCTAACTAACTATGGCTACACCTTC. Translating gives CASSSPSHSLTNYGYTF.

This chain uses TRBV7-8 with TRBJ1-6; 7 bases are a match to TRBD1. J gave up 8 bases and V 5 bases, and 12 bases lay outside the gene matches. CDR3 length equals 16 residues. Germline CDR1 is SGHVS and CDR2 is FQNEAQ. Here the CDR3 reads CASSVRDSALDSPLHF. As DNA, the CDR3 is TGTGCCAGCAGCGTTAGGGACAGTGCCTTGGATTCACCCCTCCACTTT.

The chain links TRBV4-1 to TRBJ2-4, with 10 bases that match TRBD2. Germline trimming cut 4 bases from V and 5 bases from J; bases unmatched to any gene: 8. CDR1 is MGHRA, CDR2 YSYEKL, per germline. The CDR3 is 16 residues long. DNA of the CDR3: TGCGCCAGCAGCCGCCCGACTAGCGGGCAAGAAAACATTCAGTACTTC. It specifies CASSRPTSGQENIQYF.

The chain carries TRBV25-1 and TRBJ2-2; 7 bases are a match to TRBD2. Unmatched junction bases numbered 10, after V lost 7 bases and J lost 2 bases. There are 16 residues in the CDR3. Per germline, CDR1 MGHDK and CDR2 SYGVNS. CDR3 region: CASTGGRTLNTGELFF. The CDR3, as DNA: TGTGCCAGCACGGGGGGTAGAACACTTAACACCGGGGAGCTGTTTTTT.

The rearrangement links TRBV4-2 to TRBJ2-3; 13 bases map to TRBD2. V was pared by 1 base and J by 8 bases, with 12 bases of the junction left unmatched. This CDR3 is built from 18 residues. Germline CDR1 and CDR2: LGHNA and YNFKEQ. For the CDR3, the DNA is TGTGCCAGCAGCCAAGTATCGGGACTAGCGGGACGTGAGGGTACGCAGTATTTT. Protein product: CASSQVSGLAGREGTQYF.

The rearrangement links TRBV9 to TRBJ1-2; 8 nucleotides match TRBD1. The junction had 12 bases not matched to a gene; V was cut back by 3 bases and J by 5 bases. The germline CDR1 and CDR2 sequences are SGDLS and YYNGEE. The CDR3 runs to 16 residues. CDR3 nucleotides: TGTGCCAGCAGCGGAATGTCGAGACAGGGGATATATGGCTACACCTTC. It codes for CASSGMSRQGIYGYTF.

The rearrangement uses TRBV19 and TRBJ1-6; 7 nucleotides match TRBD1. CDR1 and CDR2 (germline): LNHDA, SQIVND (reference sequence). The CDR3 spans 13 residues. Trimming took 7 bases from V and 8 from J; bases not matched to a gene: 5. This chain's CDR3 is CASTLDRYSPLHF. The CDR3 DNA is TGTGCCAGTACCCTGGACAGGTATTCACCCCTCCACTTT.

The chain combines TRBV11-2 with TRBJ2-7, with D unclear. CDR3 length: 12 residues. V shed 6 bases and J shed 6 bases, with 12 bases lying between them. Germline CDR1 SGHAT, CDR2 FQNNGV. This CDR3 is CASRTSAAEQYF. The CDR3, as DNA: TGTGCCAGCAGGACCTCCGCGGCCGAGCAGTACTTC.

V is TRBV12-3 or TRBV12-4 and J is TRBJ1-5; no definite D call. The CDR3 runs 11 residues. V was clipped by 5 bases and J by 4 bases, with 3 bases between them. The CDR3 loop is CASSQNQPQHF. CDR3 sequence (DNA): TGTGCCAGCAGTCAGAATCAGCCCCAGCATTTT.

This rearrangement joins TRBV7-2 to TRBJ1-6, with 8 bases that match TRBD1. CDR3 length equals 16 residues. The J segment lost 7 bases and the V segment lost 3 bases, leaving 8 bases of the junction unmatched. CDR1 and CDR2 from the germline V gene are SGHTA and FQGNSA. For the CDR3, the DNA is TGTGCCAGCAGCTTCGACCATGGACAGGGAAATTCACCCCTCCACTTT. Protein: CASSFDHGQGNSPLHF.

This chain connects TRBV5-1 to TRBJ2-1; TRBD2 might be the D (6 bases). With 1 base removed from V and 1 base from J, the gap between germline ends came to 15 bases. The CDR3 loop spans 17 amino acids. CDR1 is SGHRS and CDR2 is YFSETQ in the germline V gene. This chain's CDR3 is CASSLYTGVTSYNEQFF. The CDR3, as DNA: TGCGCCAGCAGCTTGTATACGGGGGTCACATCCTACAATGAGCAGTTCTTC.

The chain couples TRBV2 to TRBJ2-7; 10 bases fit TRBD1. This CDR3 spans 14 amino acids. Germline CDR1 SNHLY, CDR2 FYNNEI. V gave up 4 bases and J gave up 2 bases; unmatched junction bases: 2. The CDR3 DNA is TGTGCCAGCAGTGGGACAGGGGGTCCCTACGAGCAGTACGTC. Residues: CASSGTGGPYEQYV.

For the CDR3, the DNA is TGTGCCAGTAGTATCGTGGGGACTACGACCAATGAGCAGTTCTTC. Translated: CASSIVGTTTNEQFF. The chain recombines TRBV19 with TRBJ2-1, with TRBD2 identical over 7 bases. The trim removed 3 bases at V and 6 bases at J, leaving 8 bases unmatched. The CDR3 is 15 amino acids. Germline values: CDR1 LNHDA, CDR2 SQIVND (reference sequence).

This chain connects TRBV9 to TRBJ2-1; 11 bases match TRBD2. The CDR3 is 19 residues long. V gave up 0 bases and J gave up 3 bases; unmatched junction bases: 11. Germline V gene data show CDR1 as SGDLS and CDR2 as YYNGEE. Written as DNA, the CDR3 is TGTGCCAGCAGCGTAGGAGGAGGGGGTAGCGGGAGGGTCTACAATGAGCAGTTCTTC. Its translation is CASSVGGGGSGRVYNEQFF.